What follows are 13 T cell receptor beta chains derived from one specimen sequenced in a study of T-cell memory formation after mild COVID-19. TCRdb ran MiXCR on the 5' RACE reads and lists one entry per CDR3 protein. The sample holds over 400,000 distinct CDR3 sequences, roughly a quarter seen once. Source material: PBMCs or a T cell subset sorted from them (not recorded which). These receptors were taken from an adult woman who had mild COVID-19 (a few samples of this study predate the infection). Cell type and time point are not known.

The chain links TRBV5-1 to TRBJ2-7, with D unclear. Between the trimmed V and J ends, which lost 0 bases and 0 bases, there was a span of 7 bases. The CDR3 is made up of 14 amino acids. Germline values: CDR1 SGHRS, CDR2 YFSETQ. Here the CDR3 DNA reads TGCGCCAGCAGCTTGGATCCGAGCTCCTACGAGCAGTACGTC. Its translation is CASSLDPSSYEQYV.

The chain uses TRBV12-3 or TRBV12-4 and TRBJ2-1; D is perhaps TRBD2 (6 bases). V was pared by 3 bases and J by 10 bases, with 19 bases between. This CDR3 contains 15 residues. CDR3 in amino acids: CASSFPLANRGEQFF. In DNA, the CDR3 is TGTGCCAGCAGTTTCCCGCTAGCGAATAGAGGGGAGCAGTTCTTC.

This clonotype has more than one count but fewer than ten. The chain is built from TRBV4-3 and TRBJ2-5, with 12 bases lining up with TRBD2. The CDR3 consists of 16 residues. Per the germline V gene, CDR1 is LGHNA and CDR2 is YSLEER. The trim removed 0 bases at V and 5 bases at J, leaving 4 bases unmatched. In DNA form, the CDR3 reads TGCGCCAGCAGCCAAGAGGGGCTAGCGGGAGGGGAGACCCAGTACTTC. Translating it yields CASSQEGLAGGETQYF.

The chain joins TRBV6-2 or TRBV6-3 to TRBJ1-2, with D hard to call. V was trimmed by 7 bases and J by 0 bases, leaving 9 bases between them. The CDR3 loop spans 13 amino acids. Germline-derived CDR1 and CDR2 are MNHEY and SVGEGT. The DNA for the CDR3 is TGTGCCAGCAATGACCGTCCTAACTATGGCTACACCTTC. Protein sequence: CASNDRPNYGYTF.

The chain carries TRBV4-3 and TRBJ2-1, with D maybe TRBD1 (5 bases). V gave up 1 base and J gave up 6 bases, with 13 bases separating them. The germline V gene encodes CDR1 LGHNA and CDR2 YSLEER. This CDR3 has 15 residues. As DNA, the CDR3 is TGCGCCAGCAGCCAAGTCAACACTCAGGGCAATGAGCAGTTCTTC. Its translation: CASSQVNTQGNEQFF.

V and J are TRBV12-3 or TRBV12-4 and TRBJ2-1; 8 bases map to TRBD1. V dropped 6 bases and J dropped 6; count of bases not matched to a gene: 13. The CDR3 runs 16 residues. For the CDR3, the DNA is TGTGCCAGCAGCCTAATCCCGGGACAGGCGGTCAATGAGCAGTTCTTC. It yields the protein CASSLIPGQAVNEQFF.

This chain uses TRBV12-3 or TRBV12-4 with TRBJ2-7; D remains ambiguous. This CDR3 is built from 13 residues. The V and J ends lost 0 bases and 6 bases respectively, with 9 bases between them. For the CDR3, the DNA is TGTGCCAGCAGTTTAGCAGACTTCTGCGAGCAGTACTTC. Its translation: CASSLADFCEQYF.

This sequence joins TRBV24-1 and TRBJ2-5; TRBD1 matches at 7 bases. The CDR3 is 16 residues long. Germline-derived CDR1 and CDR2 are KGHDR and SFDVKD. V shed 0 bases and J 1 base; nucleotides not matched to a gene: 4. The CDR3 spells CATSDLPGDSQETQYF. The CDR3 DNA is TGTGCCACCAGTGATTTGCCTGGGGACAGCCAAGAGACCCAGTACTTC.

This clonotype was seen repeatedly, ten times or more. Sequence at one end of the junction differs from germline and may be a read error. The CDR3 is CASSAGPGTSEASYNEQFF. CDR3 in DNA: TGTGCTAGCAGCGCAGGCCCCGGGACTAGCGAGGCCTCCTACAATGAGCAGTTCTTC. The chain uses TRBV7-7 and TRBJ2-1; 10 bases are shared with TRBD2. The germline V gene encodes CDR1 SSHAT and CDR2 FNYEAQ (reference sequence). The length of the CDR3 is 19 residues.

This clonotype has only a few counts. CDR3 residues: CASSLAGWAFF. The CDR3 bases are TGTGCCAGCAGCTTAGCCGGGTGGGCTTTCTTT. This rearrangement joins TRBV7-9 to TRBJ1-1; D gene unclear. This CDR3 spans 11 amino acids. V lost 0 bases, J lost 11 bases, and 7 bases lay in between. CDR1 is SEHNR, CDR2 FQNEAQ, per germline (reference sequence).

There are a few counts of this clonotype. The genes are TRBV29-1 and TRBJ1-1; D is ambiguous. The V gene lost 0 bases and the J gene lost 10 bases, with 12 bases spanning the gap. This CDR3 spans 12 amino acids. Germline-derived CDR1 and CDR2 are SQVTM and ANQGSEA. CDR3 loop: CSVEEAHRGAFF. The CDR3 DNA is TGCAGCGTTGAAGAGGCACATCGGGGAGCTTTCTTT. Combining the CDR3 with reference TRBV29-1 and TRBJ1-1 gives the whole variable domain SAVISQKPSRDICQRGTSLTIQCQVDSQVTMMFWYRQQPGQSLTLIATANQGSEATYESGFVIDKFPISRPNLTFSTLTVSNMSPEDSSIYLCSVEEAHRGAFFGQGTRLTVV.

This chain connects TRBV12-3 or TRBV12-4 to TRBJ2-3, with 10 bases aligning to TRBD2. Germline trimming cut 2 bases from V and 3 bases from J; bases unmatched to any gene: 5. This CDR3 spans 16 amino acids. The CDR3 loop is CASSLQLAGGTDTQYF. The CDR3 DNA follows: TGTGCCAGCAGTTTACAGTTAGCGGGGGGTACAGATACGCAGTATTTT.

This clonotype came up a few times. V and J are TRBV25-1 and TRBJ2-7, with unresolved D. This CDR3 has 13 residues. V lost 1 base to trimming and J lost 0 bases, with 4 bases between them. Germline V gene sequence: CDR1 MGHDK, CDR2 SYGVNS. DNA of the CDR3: TGTGCCAGCAGTGAATCATACTCCTACGAGCAGTACTTC. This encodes CASSESYSYEQYF.